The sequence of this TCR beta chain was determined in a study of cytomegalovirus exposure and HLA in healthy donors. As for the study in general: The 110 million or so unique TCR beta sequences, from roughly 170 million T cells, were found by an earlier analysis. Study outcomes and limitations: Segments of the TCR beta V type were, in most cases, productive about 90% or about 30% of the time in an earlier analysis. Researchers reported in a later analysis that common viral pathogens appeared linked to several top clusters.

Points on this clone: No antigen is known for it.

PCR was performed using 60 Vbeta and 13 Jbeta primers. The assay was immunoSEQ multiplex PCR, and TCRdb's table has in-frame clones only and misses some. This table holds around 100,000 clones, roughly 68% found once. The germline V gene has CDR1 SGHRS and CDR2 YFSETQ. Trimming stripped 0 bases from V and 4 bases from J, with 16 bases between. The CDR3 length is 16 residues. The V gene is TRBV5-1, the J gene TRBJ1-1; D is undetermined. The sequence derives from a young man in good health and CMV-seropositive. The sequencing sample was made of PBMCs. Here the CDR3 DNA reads TGCGCCAGCAGCTTGGCCGTTGGTGCGGGGTTCACTGAAGCTTTCTTT. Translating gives CASSLAVGAGFTEAFF.